This T cell receptor (beta chain) was captured in a study of control samples from healthy donors and cancer patients. V was cut by 0 bases and J by 1 base, with 19 bases left in between. This CDR3 has 18 residues. The germline CDR1 and CDR2 sequences are SGHVS and FNYEAQ. In this sample, this clone turned up once. The table came from immunoSEQ multiplex PCR; TCRdb's copy has only in-frame clones and leaves some out. The sample lists under 150,000 clones, approximately 90% occurring once. The sequence was collected from a woman in her forties or fifties with colorectal cancer. The V gene is TRBV7-6, the J gene TRBJ2-7, with a tentative D call TRBD2 (6 bases). Sequencing input: PBMCs. The chain's CDR3 is CASSLARVTAGLSYEQYF. The CDR3 DNA is TGTGCCAGCAGCTTAGCGCGTGTCACAGCGGGTCTGTCCTACGAGCAGTACTTC. The variable domain in full, completed from reference TRBV7-6 and TRBJ2-7, reads GAGVSQSPRYKVTKRGQDVALRCDPISGHVSLYWYRQALGQGPEFLTYFNYEAQQDKSGLPNDRFSAERPEGSISTLTIQRTEQRDSAMYRCASSLARVTAGLSYEQYFGPGTRLTVT.